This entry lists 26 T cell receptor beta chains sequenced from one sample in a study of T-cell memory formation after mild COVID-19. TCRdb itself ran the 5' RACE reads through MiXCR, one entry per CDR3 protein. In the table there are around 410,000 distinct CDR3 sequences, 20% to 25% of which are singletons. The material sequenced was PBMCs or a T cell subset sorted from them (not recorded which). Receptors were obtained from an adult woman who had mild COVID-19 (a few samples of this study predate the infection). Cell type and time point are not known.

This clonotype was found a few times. The CDR3 sequence is CSVEQGNNEQFF. The DNA of the CDR3 is TGCAGCGTTGAGCAAGGCAACAATGAGCAGTTCTTC. The chain recombines TRBV29-1 with TRBJ2-1; D remains unclear. The CDR3 covers 12 residues. Germline V gives CDR1 SQVTM, CDR2 ANQGSEA. V was cut by 3 bases and J by 5 bases, with 8 bases left in between.

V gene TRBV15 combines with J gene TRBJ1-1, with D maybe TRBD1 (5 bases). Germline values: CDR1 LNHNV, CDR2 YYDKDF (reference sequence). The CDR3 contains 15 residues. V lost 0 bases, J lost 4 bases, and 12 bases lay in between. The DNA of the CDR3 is TGTGCCACCAGCAGAGATGCCCGGGACGGCACTGAAGCTTTCTTT. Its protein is CATSRDARDGTEAFF. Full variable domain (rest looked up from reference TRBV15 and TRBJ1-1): DAMVIQNPRYQVTQFGKPVTLSCSQTLNHNVMYWYQQKSSQAPKLLFHYYDKDFNNEADTPDNFQSRRPNTSFCFLDIRSPGLGDTAMYLCATSRDARDGTEAFFGQGTRLTVV.

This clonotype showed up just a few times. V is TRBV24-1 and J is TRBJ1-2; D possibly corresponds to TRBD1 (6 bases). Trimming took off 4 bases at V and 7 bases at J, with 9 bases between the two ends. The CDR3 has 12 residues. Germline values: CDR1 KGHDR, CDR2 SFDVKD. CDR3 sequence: CATSDHRVGYTF. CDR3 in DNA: TGTGCCACCAGTGACCACAGGGTTGGCTACACCTTC.

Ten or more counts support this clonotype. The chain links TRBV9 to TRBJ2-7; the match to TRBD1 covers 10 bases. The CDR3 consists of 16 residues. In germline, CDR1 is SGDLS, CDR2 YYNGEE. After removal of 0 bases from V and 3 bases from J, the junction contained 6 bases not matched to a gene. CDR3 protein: CASSVGSGTGDYEQYF. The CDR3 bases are TGTGCCAGCAGCGTAGGCTCCGGGACAGGGGACTACGAGCAGTACTTC. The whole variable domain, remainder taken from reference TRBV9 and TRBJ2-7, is DSGVTQTPKHLITATGQRVTLRCSPRSGDLSVYWYQQSLDQGLQFLIQYYNGEERAKGNILERFSAQQFPDLHSELNLSSLELGDSALYFCASSVGSGTGDYEQYFGPGTRLTVT.

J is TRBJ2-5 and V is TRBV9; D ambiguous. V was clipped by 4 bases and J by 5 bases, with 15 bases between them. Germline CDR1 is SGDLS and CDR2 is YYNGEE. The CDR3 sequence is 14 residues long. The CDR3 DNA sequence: TGTGCCAGCAGCCCAGACTCCTTGAGGGAGACCCAGTACTTC. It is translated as CASSPDSLRETQYF.

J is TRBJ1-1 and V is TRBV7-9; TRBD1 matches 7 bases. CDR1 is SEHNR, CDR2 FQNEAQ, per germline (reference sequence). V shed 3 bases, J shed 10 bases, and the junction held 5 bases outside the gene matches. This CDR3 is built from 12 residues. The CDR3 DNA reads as TGTGCCAGCAGCTTCCCGACAGGGATAGCTTTCTTT. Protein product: CASSFPTGIAFF.

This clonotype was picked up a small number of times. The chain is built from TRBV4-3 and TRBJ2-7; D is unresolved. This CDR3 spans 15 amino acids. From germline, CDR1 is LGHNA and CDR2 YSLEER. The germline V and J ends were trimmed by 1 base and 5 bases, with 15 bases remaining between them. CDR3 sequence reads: CASSQGLTFGHEQYF. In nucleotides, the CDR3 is TGCGCCAGCAGCCAAGGTCTCACTTTCGGCCACGAGCAGTACTTC.

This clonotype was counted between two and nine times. CDR3: CAISTPAPNYGYTF. DNA of the CDR3: TGTGCCATCAGTACGCCAGCCCCTAACTATGGCTACACCTTC. This rearrangement joins TRBV10-3 to TRBJ1-2; D gene unclear. The CDR3 spans 14 residues. The germline V gene encodes CDR1 ENHRY and CDR2 SYGVKD. V dropped 5 bases and J dropped 0 bases, with 10 bases sitting between them.

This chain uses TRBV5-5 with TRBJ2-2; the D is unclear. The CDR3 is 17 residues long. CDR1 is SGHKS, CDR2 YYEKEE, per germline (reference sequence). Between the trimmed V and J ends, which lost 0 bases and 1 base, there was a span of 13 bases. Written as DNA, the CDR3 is TGTGCCAGCAGCTTGGTCTCGGGCCCCTTGAACACCGGGGAGCTGTTTTTT. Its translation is CASSLVSGPLNTGELFF.

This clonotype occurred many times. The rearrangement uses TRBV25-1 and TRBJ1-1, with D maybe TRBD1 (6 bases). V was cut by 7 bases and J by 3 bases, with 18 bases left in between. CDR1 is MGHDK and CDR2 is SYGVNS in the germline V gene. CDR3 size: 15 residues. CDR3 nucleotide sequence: TGTGCCAGCAAACGAGACACGGACAGATACACTGAAGCTTTCTTT. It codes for CASKRDTDRYTEAFF.

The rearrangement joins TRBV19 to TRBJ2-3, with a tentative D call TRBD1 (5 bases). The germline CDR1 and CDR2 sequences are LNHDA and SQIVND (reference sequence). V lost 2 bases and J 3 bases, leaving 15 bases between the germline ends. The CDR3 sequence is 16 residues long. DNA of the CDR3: TGTGCCAGTAGTATAAGGACAATCTATACGACAGATACGCAGTATTTT. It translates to CASSIRTIYTTDTQYF. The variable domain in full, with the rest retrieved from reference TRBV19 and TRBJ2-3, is DGGITQSPKYLFRKEGQNVTLSCEQNLNHDAMYWYRQDPGQGLRLIYYSQIVNDFQKGDIAEGYSVSREKKESFPLTVTSAQKNPTAFYLCASSIRTIYTTDTQYFGPGTRLTVL.

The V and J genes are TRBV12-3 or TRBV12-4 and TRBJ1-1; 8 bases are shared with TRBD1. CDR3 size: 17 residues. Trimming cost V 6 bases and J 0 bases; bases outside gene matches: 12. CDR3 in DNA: TGTGCCAGCAGCCCCCCCGACAGGGGCAACATGAACACTGAAGCTTTCTTT. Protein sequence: CASSPPDRGNMNTEAFF.

As DNA, the CDR3 is TGCAGTGCTAGAGGTGACTTCTATGGCTACACCTTC. It translates to CSARGDFYGYTF. The V call is TRBV20-1, the J call TRBJ1-2; D uncertain. CDR1 is DFQATT and CDR2 is SNEGSKA in the germline V gene (reference sequence). CDR3 length equals 12 residues. Trimming removed 1 base at V and 4 bases at J, with 7 bases between.

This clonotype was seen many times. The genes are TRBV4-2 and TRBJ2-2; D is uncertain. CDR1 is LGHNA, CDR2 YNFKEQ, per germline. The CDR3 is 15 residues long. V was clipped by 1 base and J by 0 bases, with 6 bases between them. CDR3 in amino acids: CASSQVYANTGELFF. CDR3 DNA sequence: TGTGCCAGCAGCCAAGTTTACGCGAACACCGGGGAGCTGTTTTTT.

The CDR3 bases are TGTGCCAGCAGCCTTTACCTTACAGCTCAGTCCTATGGCTACACCTTC. Amino acid sequence: CASSLYLTAQSYGYTF. The genes are TRBV7-9 and TRBJ1-2; D remains unclear. Germline CDR1 is SEHNR and CDR2 is FQNEAQ (reference sequence). The CDR3 covers 16 residues. Deletions cut 5 bases from V and 4 bases from J, with 20 bases between.

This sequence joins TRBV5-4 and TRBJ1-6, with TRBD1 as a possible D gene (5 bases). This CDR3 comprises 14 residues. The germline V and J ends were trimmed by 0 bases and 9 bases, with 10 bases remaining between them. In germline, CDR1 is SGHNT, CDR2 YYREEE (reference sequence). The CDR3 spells CASSLEGDSSPLHF. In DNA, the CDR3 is TGTGCCAGCAGCTTGGAAGGGGATAGTTCACCCCTCCACTTT.

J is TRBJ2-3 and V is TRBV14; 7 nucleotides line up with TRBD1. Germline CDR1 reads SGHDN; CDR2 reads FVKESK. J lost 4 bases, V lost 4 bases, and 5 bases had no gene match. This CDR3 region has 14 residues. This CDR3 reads CASSPPDRADTQYF. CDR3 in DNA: TGTGCCAGCAGCCCTCCCGACAGGGCAGATACGCAGTATTTT.

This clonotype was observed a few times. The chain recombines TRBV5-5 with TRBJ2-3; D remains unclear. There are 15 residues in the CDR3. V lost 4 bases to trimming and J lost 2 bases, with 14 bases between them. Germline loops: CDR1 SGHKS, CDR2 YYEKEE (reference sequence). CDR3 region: CASSADKAPTDTQYF. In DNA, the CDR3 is TGTGCCAGCAGCGCCGACAAAGCCCCCACAGATACGCAGTATTTT. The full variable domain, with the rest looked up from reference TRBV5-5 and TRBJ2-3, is DAGVTQSPTHLIKTRGQQVTLRCSPISGHKSVSWYQQVLGQGPQFIFQYYEKEERGRGNFPDRFSARQFPNYSSELNVNALLLGDSALYLCASSADKAPTDTQYFGPGTRLTVL.

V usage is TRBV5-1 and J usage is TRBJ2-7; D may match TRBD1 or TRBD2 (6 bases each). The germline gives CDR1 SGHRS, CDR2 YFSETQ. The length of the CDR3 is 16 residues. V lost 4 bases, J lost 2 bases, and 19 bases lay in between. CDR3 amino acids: CASSEVGGSVPYEQYF. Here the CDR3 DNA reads TGCGCCAGCAGCGAGGTGGGGGGCTCCGTTCCCTACGAGCAGTACTTC.

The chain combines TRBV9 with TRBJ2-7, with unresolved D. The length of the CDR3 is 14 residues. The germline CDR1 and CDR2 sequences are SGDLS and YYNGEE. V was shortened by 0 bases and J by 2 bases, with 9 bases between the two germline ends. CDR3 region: CASSVAVFTYEQYF. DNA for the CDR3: TGTGCCAGCAGCGTAGCAGTATTCACCTACGAGCAGTACTTC. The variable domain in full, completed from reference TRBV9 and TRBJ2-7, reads DSGVTQTPKHLITATGQRVTLRCSPRSGDLSVYWYQQSLDQGLQFLIQYYNGEERAKGNILERFSAQQFPDLHSELNLSSLELGDSALYFCASSVAVFTYEQYFGPGTRLTVT.

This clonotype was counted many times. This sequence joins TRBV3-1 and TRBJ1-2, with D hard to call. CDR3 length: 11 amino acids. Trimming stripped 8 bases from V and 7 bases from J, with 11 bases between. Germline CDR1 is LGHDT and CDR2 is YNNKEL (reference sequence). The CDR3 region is CASGPNRGYTF. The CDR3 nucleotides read TGTGCCAGCGGTCCTAATCGTGGCTACACCTTC.

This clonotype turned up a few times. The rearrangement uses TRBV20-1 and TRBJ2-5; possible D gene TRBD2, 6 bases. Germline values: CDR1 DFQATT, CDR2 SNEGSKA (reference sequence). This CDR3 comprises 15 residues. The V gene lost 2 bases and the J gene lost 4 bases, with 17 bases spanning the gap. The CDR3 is CSARRRSQGGETQYF. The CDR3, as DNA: TGCAGTGCTAGACGCCGCTCGCAGGGAGGAGAGACCCAGTACTTC.

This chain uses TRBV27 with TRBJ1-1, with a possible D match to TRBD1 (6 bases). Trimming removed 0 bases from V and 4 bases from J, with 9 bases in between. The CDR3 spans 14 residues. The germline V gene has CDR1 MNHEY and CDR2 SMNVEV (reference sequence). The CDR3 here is CASSLSGGSTEAFF. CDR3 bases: TGTGCCAGCAGTTTATCGGGGGGCTCCACTGAAGCTTTCTTT.

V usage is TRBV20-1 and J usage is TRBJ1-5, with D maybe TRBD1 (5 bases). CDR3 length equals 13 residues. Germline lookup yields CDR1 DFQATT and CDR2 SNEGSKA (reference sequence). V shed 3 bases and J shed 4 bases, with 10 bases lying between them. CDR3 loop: CSASFGGNQPQHF. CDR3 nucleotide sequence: TGCAGTGCTAGTTTTGGGGGTAATCAGCCCCAGCATTTT.

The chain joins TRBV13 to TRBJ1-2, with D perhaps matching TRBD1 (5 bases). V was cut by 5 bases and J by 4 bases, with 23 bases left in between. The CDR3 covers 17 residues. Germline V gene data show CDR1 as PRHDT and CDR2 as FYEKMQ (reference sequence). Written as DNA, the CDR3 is TGTGCCAGCAGCCTAACACCAGCACAGGCAGCTCCCTATGGCTACACCTTC. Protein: CASSLTPAQAAPYGYTF.

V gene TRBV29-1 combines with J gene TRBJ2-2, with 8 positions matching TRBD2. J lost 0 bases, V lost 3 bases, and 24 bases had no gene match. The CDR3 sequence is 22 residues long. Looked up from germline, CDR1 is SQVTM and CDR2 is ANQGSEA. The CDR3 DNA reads TGCAGCGTTGAGGGTTATAGCGGGACGGCCCCCGAATCCCGATCGAACACCGGGGAGCTGTTTTTT. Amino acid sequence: CSVEGYSGTAPESRSNTGELFF.